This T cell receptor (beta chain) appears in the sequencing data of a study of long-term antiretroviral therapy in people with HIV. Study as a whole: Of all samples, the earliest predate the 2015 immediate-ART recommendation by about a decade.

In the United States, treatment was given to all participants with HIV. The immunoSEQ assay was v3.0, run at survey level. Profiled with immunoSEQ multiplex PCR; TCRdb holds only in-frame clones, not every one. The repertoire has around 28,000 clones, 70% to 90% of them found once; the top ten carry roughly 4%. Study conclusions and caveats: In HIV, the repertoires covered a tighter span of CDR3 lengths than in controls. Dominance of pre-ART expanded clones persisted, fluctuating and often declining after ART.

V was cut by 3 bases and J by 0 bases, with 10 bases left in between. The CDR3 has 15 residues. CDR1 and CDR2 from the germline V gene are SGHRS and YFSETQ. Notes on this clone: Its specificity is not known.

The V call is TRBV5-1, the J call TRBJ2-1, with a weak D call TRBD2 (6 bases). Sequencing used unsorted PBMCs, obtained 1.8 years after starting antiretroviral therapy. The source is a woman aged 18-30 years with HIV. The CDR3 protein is CASSSTGSSYNEQFF. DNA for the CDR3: TGCGCCAGCAGCTCAACCGGGAGCTCCTACAATGAGCAGTTCTTC. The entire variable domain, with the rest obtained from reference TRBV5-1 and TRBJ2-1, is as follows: KAGVTQTPRYLIKTRGQQVTLSCSPISGHRSVSWYQQTPGQGLQFLFEYFSETQRNKGNFPGRFSGRQFSNSRSEMNVSTLELGDSALYLCASSSTGSSYNEQFFGPGTRLTVL.